This T cell receptor beta chain was recovered during a study of blood T cell repertoires in COVID-19. Overall study: Italy, Spain and the United States were the sources of the convalescent and acute COVID-19 samples. The cDNA or gDNA used as material had been derived from T cells, B-cell-depleted T cells, or PBMCs.

Sequencing was performed with immunoSEQ multiplex PCR; in TCRdb, only in-frame clones are kept and a portion is missing. The repertoire consists of over 150,000 clones, with around 87% occurring once and the leading ten covering over 2%. The CDR3 contains 14 residues. Trimming cost V 4 bases and J 7 bases; bases outside gene matches: 3. The germline V gene encodes CDR1 MDHEN and CDR2 SYDVKM. The material sequenced was peripheral blood. The rearrangement uses TRBV28 and TRBJ1-6, with TRBD1 matching over 8 bases. The receptor's source is a woman older than 75 with COVID-19, enrolled during active disease. The CDR3 spells CASSSQGGNSPLHF. The DNA for the CDR3 is TGTGCCAGCAGTTCACAGGGGGGGAATTCACCCCTCCACTTT.